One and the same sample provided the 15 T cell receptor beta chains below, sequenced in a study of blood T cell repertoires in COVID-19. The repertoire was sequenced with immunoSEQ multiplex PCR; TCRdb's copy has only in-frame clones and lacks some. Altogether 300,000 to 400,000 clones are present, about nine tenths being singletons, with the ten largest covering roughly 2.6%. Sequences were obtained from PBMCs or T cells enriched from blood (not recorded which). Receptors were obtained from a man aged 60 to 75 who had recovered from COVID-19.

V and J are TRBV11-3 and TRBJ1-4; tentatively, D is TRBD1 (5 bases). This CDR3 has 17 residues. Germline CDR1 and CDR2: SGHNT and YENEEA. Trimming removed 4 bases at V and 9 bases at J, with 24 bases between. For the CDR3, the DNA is TGTGCCAGCAGCTCAGGAAACAGGAACCAAGTGGAGCAAAAACTGTTTTTT. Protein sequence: CASSSGNRNQVEQKLFF.

This CDR3 is CASSPLAGNSYEQYF. In DNA form, the CDR3 reads TGTGCCAGCAGTCCACTAGCGGGGAACTCCTACGAGCAGTACTTC. The V and J genes are TRBV6-2 or TRBV6-3 and TRBJ2-7, with 10 bases aligning to TRBD2. CDR1 and CDR2 (germline): MNHEY, SVGEGT. After removal of 5 bases from V and 0 bases from J, the junction contained 4 bases not matched to a gene. This CDR3 region has 15 residues.

The CDR3 nucleotides are TGTGCCACCAGGGCTAGCGGGTATCCTTACAATGAGCAGTTCTTC. Protein product: CATRASGYPYNEQFF. This chain uses TRBV24-1 with TRBJ2-1, with 8 bases fitting TRBD2. The ends lost 7 bases at V and 4 bases at J; junction bases unmatched: 8. The CDR3 has 15 amino acids. Germline lookup yields CDR1 KGHDR and CDR2 SFDVKD.

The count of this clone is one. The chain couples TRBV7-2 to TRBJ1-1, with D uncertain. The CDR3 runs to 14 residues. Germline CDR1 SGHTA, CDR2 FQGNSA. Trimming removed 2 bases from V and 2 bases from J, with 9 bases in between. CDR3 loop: CASSLPRLNTEAFF. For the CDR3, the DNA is TGTGCCAGCAGCTTACCTAGGTTAAACACTGAAGCTTTCTTT.

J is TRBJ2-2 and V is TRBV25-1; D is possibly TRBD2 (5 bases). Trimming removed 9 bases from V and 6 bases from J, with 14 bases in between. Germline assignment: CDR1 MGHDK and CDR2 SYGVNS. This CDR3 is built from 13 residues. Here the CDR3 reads CASNGIGAGELFF. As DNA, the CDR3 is TGTGCCAGTAATGGAATCGGGGCCGGGGAGCTGTTTTTT.

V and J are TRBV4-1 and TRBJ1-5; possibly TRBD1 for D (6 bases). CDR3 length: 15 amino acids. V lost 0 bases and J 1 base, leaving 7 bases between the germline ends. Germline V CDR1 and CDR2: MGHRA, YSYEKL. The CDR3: CASSQEGQSNQPQHF. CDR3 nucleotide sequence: TGCGCCAGCAGCCAAGAAGGACAGAGCAATCAGCCCCAGCATTTT.

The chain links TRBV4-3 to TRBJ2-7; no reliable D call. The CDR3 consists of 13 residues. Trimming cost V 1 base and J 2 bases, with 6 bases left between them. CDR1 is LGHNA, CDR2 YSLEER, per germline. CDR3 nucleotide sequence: TGCGCCAGCAGCCAAGCCAGGACCTACGAGCAGTACTTC. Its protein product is CASSQARTYEQYF.

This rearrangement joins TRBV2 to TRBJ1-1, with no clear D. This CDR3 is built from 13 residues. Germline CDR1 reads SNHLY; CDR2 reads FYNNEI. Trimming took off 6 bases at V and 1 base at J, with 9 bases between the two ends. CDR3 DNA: TGTGCCAGCAGGCCGTTCAGGAACACTGAAGCTTTCTTT. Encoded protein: CASRPFRNTEAFF.

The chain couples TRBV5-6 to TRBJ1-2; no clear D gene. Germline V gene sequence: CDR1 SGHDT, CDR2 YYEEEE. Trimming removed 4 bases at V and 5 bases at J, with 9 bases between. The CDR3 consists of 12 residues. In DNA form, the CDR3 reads TGTGCCAGCAGCCCCGGAGGGTATGGCTACACCTTC. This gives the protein CASSPGGYGYTF.

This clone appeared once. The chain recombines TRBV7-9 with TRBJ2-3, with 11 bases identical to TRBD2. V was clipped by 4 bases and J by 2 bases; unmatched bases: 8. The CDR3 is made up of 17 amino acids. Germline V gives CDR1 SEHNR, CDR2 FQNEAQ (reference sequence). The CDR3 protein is CASSSGLAVISTDTQYF. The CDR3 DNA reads TGTGCCAGCAGCTCGGGACTAGCGGTAATCTCCACAGATACGCAGTATTTT.

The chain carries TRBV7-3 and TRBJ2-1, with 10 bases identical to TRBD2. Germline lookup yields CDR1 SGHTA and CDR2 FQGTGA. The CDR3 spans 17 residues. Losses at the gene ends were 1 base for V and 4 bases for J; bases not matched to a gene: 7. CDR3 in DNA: TGTGCCAGCAGCTTAATCCCGGCAGCGGGAGGGTACAATGAGCAGTTCTTC. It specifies CASSLIPAAGGYNEQFF.

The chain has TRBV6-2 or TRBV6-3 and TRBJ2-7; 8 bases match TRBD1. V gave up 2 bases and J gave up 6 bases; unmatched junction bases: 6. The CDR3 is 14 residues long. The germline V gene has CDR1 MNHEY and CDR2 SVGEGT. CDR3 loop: CASSYRQGPSEQYF. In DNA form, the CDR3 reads TGTGCCAGCAGTTACAGACAGGGGCCTAGCGAGCAGTACTTC.

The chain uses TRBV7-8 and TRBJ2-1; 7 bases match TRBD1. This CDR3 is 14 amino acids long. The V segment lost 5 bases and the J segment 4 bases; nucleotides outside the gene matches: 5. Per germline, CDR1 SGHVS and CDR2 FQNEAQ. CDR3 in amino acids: CASSGRTGYNEQFF. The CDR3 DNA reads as TGTGCCAGCAGCGGCCGGACAGGATACAATGAGCAGTTCTTC.

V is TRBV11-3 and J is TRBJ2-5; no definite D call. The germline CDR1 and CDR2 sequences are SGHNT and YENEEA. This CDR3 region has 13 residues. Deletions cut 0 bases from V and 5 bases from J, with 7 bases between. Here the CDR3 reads CASSLDSRETQYF. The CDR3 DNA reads TGTGCCAGCAGCTTAGATTCTCGGGAGACCCAGTACTTC.

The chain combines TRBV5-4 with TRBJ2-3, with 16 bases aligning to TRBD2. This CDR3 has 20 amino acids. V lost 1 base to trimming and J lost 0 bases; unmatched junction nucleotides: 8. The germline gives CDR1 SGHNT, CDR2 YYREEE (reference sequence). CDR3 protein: CASSLFAGLAGGTSTDTQYF. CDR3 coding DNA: TGTGCCAGCAGCTTGTTCGCGGGACTAGCGGGAGGGACTAGCACAGATACGCAGTATTTT.